The rows below give T cell receptor beta chains drawn from one sample of a study of T cell responses to AZD1222 COVID-19 vaccine. The assay was immunoSEQ multiplex PCR, and TCRdb's table has in-frame clones only and misses some. The sample holds roughly 190,000 clones; more than 85% are singletons and the top ten take nearly 3.5%. Source: peripheral blood, taken 28 days after the second AZD1222 dose. All receptors derive from an adult who received the AZD1222 COVID-19 vaccine. CDR3s include the opening cysteine and the closing phenylalanine or tryptophan. D genes are given only for firm matches. Some rows have no size entry. The others give once, few or many, or a class for an expanded clone.

D	length	V	size	J	DNA	CDR3
NA	14	TRBV6-6	once	TRBJ1-5	TGTGCCAGCAGTTACAGGGTGGACAATCAGCCCCAGCATTTT	CASSYRVDNQPQHF
NA	14	TRBV4-2	NA	TRBJ1-5	TGTGCCAGCAGCCAAGAGACGGGGAATCAGCCCCAGCATTTT	CASSQETGNQPQHF
NA	13	TRBV9	NA	TRBJ2-2	TGTGCCAGCAGCGTAGGGTTCACCGGGGAGCTGTTTTTT	CASSVGFTGELFF
TRBD1	15	TRBV28	NA	TRBJ1-2	TGTGCCAGCAGCTTACCGGGACAGACTAACTATGGCTACACCTTC	CASSLPGQTNYGYTF
TRBD2	16	TRBV4-3	NA	TRBJ2-2	TGCGCCAGCAGCCCAACGGGACTAGCGGACACCGGGGAGCTGTTTTTT	CASSPTGLADTGELFF
NA	14	TRBV2	NA	TRBJ2-5	TGTGCCAGCAGTGACCTTTGGACCATTCAGACCCAGTACTTC	CASSDLWTIQTQYF
NA	15	TRBV15	NA	TRBJ2-2	TGTGCCACCAGTTCTGGCGGAGCGAACACCGGGGAGCTGTTTTTT	CATSSGGANTGELFF
NA	15	TRBV4-1	few	TRBJ2-7	TGCGCCAGCAGCCAAGATAACAGCCTCTTCTACGAGCAGTACTTC	CASSQDNSLFYEQYF
NA	14	TRBV15	NA	TRBJ1-2	TGTGCCACCAGCAGAGATCGGGGATCTTATGGCTACACCTTC	CATSRDRGSYGYTF
NA	14	TRBV27	NA	TRBJ2-7	TGTGCCAGCAGTCCCAGTCCGGAGTTGAACGAGCAGTACTTC	CASSPSPELNEQYF
NA	17	TRBV11-3	NA	TRBJ2-3	TGTGCCAGCAGCTCCGGAATTCACGTTGGGGGCACAGATACGCAGTATTTT	CASSSGIHVGGTDTQYF
NA	12	TRBV2	NA	TRBJ1-3	TGTGCCAGCAATGACAATCGAAACACCATATATTTT	CASNDNRNTIYF
TRBD1	15	TRBV28	NA	TRBJ1-5	TGTGCCAGCAGTTCCTTGGGACAGTACAATCAGCCCCAGCATTTT	CASSSLGQYNQPQHF
NA	14	TRBV6-1	NA	TRBJ1-4	TGTGCCAGCAGTGACGGGACGCTTAATGAAAAACTGTTTTTT	CASSDGTLNEKLFF
NA	12	TRBV3-1/TRBV3-2	NA	TRBJ2-1	TGTGCCAGCAGCCAAGATTACGGGCGACAGTTCTTC	CASSQDYGRQFF
TRBD2	17	TRBV7-9	NA	TRBJ2-7	TGTGCCAGCAGCCCTACTAGCGGGAGGGGTGGTAGCCACGAGCAGTACTTC	CASSPTSGRGGSHEQYF
NA	14	TRBV28	NA	TRBJ2-1	TGTGCCAGCAGTTCGACCGGGGCCGGCAATGAGCAGTTCTTC	CASSSTGAGNEQFF
TRBD1	15	TRBV5-4	NA	TRBJ1-2	TGTGCCAGCAGCTTGGGGCGGGACAGGAATCATGGCTACACCTTC	CASSLGRDRNHGYTF
NA	13	TRBV4-3	few	TRBJ1-1	TGCGCCAGCAGCCAAGATGTGAACACTGAAGCTTTCTTT	CASSQDVNTEAFF
NA	15	TRBV4-1	NA	TRBJ2-7	TGCGCCAGCAGCCAAGATCAGGACAGATCCTACGAGCAGTACTTC	CASSQDQDRSYEQYF
TRBD2	17	TRBV10-3	NA	TRBJ2-7	TGTGCCATCAGTGAGCCGTGGACTAGCGGATCCTCCTACGAGCAGTACTTC	CAISEPWTSGSSYEQYF
TRBD2	17	TRBV4-3	NA	TRBJ2-2	TGCGCCAGCAGCCGGAGTAGCGGGAGTATTGACACCGGGGAGCTGTTTTTT	CASSRSSGSIDTGELFF
TRBD2	16	TRBV6-2/TRBV6-3	NA	TRBJ2-1	TGTGCCAGCAGTTACGGCGGGAGGGCGGGCTACAATGAGCAGTTCTTC	CASSYGGRAGYNEQFF
TRBD2	18	TRBV10-3	NA	TRBJ2-7	TGTGCCATCAGTAAAACCTGGACTAGCGGGACTTCGGGGTACGAGCAGTACTTC	CAISKTWTSGTSGYEQYF
TRBD2	16	TRBV7-9	NA	TRBJ2-1	TGTGCCAGCAGCTCTGGGACTAGCGGGAGTGTCAATGAGCAGTTCTTC	CASSSGTSGSVNEQFF
TRBD1	16	TRBV4-1	NA	TRBJ1-4	TGCGCCAGCAGCCAAGCATCCGGGACAGGGGACGAAAAACTGTTTTTT	CASSQASGTGDEKLFF
TRBD2	16	TRBV6-5	NA	TRBJ2-1	TGTGCCAGCAGTTTTCAGGGACTAGCGGGGGACAATGAGCAGTTCTTC	CASSFQGLAGDNEQFF
NA	14	TRBV18	NA	TRBJ2-2	TGTGCCAGCTCACCGGCCGGGGACACCGGGGAGCTGTTTTTT	CASSPAGDTGELFF
NA	17	TRBV28	NA	TRBJ2-6	TGTGCCAGCGTCACGGGGGACACCCTCTATGGGGCCAACGTCCTGACTTTC	CASVTGDTLYGANVLTF
NA	13	TRBV12-3/TRBV12-4	once	TRBJ1-6	TGTGCCAGCAGTTGGGGTTTAGGTTCACCCCTCCACTTT	CASSWGLGSPLHF
TRBD2	14	TRBV24-1	NA	TRBJ2-7	TGTGCCACCAGTGACCGGACTAGCGGCTACGAGCAGTACTTC	CATSDRTSGYEQYF
NA	14	TRBV7-9	NA	TRBJ1-6	TGTGCCAGCAGACCACGGGGTGCAAATTCACCCCTCCACTTT	CASRPRGANSPLHF
TRBD1	15	TRBV27	NA	TRBJ2-5	TGTGCCAGCAGAAATCGTGACAGGGCACCGGAGACCCAGTACTTC	CASRNRDRAPETQYF
TRBD2	14	TRBV19	NA	TRBJ2-3	TGTGCCAGTAGTTTAGCGGGAGTGAGAGATACGCAGTATTTT	CASSLAGVRDTQYF
TRBD1	14	TRBV5-8	NA	TRBJ1-1	TGTGCCAGCAGGGGAGGACAGGGGGCGAGTGAAGCTTTCTTT	CASRGGQGASEAFF
TRBD2	14	TRBV7-7	NA	TRBJ2-3	TGTGCTAGCAGCAGCGGGAGAGGGACAGATACGCAGTATTTT	CASSSGRGTDTQYF
NA	14	TRBV4-2	NA	TRBJ2-1	TGTGCCAGCAGCCAAGAAAGGTGGTACAATGAGCAGTTCTTC	CASSQERWYNEQFF
NA	12	TRBV6-5	NA	TRBJ1-1	TGTGCCAGCTCGACAGGAGACACTGAAGCTTTCTTT	CASSTGDTEAFF
NA	17	TRBV27	NA	TRBJ1-2	TGTGCCAGCACCCCAGGTCCCCCAATGGGAGGGCACTATGGCTACACCTTC	CASTPGPPMGGHYGYTF
NA	14	TRBV5-1	NA	TRBJ1-6	TGCGCCAGCAGCATCGGGCAGGGGTGGTCACCCCTCCACTTT	CASSIGQGWSPLHF
NA	14	TRBV19	NA	TRBJ1-5	TGTGCCAGTAGTACTACAGGGACCTATCAGCCCCAGCATTTT	CASSTTGTYQPQHF
TRBD1	15	TRBV7-2	NA	TRBJ1-3	TGTGCCAGCAGCTTGGAGGGGGCCACTGGAAACACCATATATTTT	CASSLEGATGNTIYF
NA	15	TRBV6-1	NA	TRBJ2-7	TGTGCCAGCAGTGAAGCGAGCCAGGGTCCCTACGAGCAGTACTTC	CASSEASQGPYEQYF
NA	12	TRBV14	NA	TRBJ1-2	TGTGCCAGCAGCCCGGGACTCTATGGCTACACCTTC	CASSPGLYGYTF
TRBD1	12	TRBV24-1	NA	TRBJ2-7	TGTGCCACTACCTCCGGACAGGGAGGGCAGTACTTC	CATTSGQGGQYF
TRBD2	16	TRBV15	NA	TRBJ2-1	TGTGCCACCAGCAGAGTCCCAGCGGGAGAGTACAATGAGCAGTTCTTC	CATSRVPAGEYNEQFF
TRBD2	14	TRBV24-1	once	TRBJ2-7	TGTGCCACCAGTGATTATAGCGGGAGAGGCGAGCAGTACTTC	CATSDYSGRGEQYF
TRBD1	12	TRBV19	NA	TRBJ1-1	TGTGCCAGCATACAGGGGGGTGCTGAAGCTTTCTTT	CASIQGGAEAFF
TRBD2	16	TRBV6-1	NA	TRBJ2-7	TGTGCCAGCAGTGAATCTCGGCTAGCGGGGATTTACGAGCAGTACTTC	CASSESRLAGIYEQYF
NA	15	TRBV10-3	NA	TRBJ2-1	TGTGCCATCAGTCCCCGGGACATGGAGGGCAATGAGCAGTTCTTC	CAISPRDMEGNEQFF
TRBD1	13	TRBV5-1	NA	TRBJ1-1	TGCGCCAGCAGCTTAACTTCCGACAGGGAGGCTTTCTTT	CASSLTSDREAFF
TRBD2	17	TRBV13	NA	TRBJ2-7	TGTGCCAGCAGCTTAGGGGGACTAGCGGGAGGATCCTACGAGCAGTACTTC	CASSLGGLAGGSYEQYF
NA	16	TRBV4-2	few	TRBJ1-2	TGTGCCAGCAGCCAAGAGGATCGGGGGGGAAGCTATGGCTACACCTTC	CASSQEDRGGSYGYTF